The sequence of this T cell receptor beta chain was determined in a study of immune evolution from preneoplasia to lung adenocarcinoma. V lost 2 bases and J lost 9, with 14 bases in between. The CDR3 length is 14 residues. Germline assignment: CDR1 MNHEY and CDR2 SVGAGI. Regarding this clone: Its antigen is unidentified.

The data were produced by immunoSEQ multiplex PCR, yet TCRdb's version contains in-frame clones alone and is incomplete. The table lists 8,000 to 9,500 clones, about four fifths of them singletons. Broader study findings: Normal lung had the highest top T cell clone frequencies. Clonality was highest in normal lung, lower in later-stage lesions apparently.

Material: FFPE adjacent normal lung tissue. The clonotype was recovered from a person aged 60-79 years with lung adenocarcinoma. The chain employs TRBV6-5 and TRBJ1-5; D call uncertain. The CDR3 DNA sequence: TGTGCCAGCAGTTACGTGGCAGGTACGCGGCCCCAGCATTTT. It yields the protein CASSYVAGTRPQHF.